The 29 T cell receptor beta chains below all came from one sample that was sequenced in a study of blood T cell repertoires in COVID-19. TCRdb's table, derived via immunoSEQ multiplex PCR, lists solely in-frame clones and lacks some. Of about 67,000 clones listed, over 70% were seen once; the top ten hold around 5.3%. The sequenced sample consisted of peripheral blood. The receptors shown here come from a man aged 50-59 years with active COVID-19.

The chain couples TRBV11-3 to TRBJ2-5; TRBD2 matches 9 bases. The CDR3 covers 18 residues. Germline V lookup: CDR1 SGHNT, CDR2 YENEEA. J lost 2 bases, V lost 5 bases, and 15 bases had no gene match. The CDR3 DNA follows: TGTGCCAGCAGCGATGGAGGGGGTCTAGCGGGACGGCAAGAGACCCAGTACTTC. Protein product: CASSDGGGLAGRQETQYF.

The V call is TRBV3-1 (or the pseudogene TRBV3-2), the J call TRBJ2-1, with D possibly being TRBD2 (6 bases). Trimming took 6 bases from V and 9 from J, leaving 21 bases between them. The germline V gene has CDR1 LGHDT and CDR2 YNNKEL (reference sequence). CDR3 length equals 15 residues. Here the CDR3 reads CASRVNSGVGGEQFF. Here the CDR3 DNA reads TGTGCCAGCAGGGTTAATAGCGGAGTAGGAGGTGAGCAGTTCTTC.

The V and J genes are TRBV9 and TRBJ1-4; no clear D gene. The germline V gene encodes CDR1 SGDLS and CDR2 YYNGEE. The CDR3 loop spans 15 amino acids. V was pared by 2 bases and J by 0 bases, with 8 bases between. The CDR3 loop is CASSVSSATNEKLFF. In DNA, the CDR3 is TGTGCCAGCAGCGTTAGCTCTGCAACTAATGAAAAACTGTTTTTT.

The genes are TRBV2 and TRBJ2-2; 9 bases agree with TRBD2. The CDR3 has 14 amino acids. J was trimmed by 5 bases and V by 11 bases; bases with no gene match: 9. CDR1 and CDR2 (germline): SNHLY, FYNNEI. CDR3 coding DNA: TGTGCCGGAACAAGGGCGGGAGGGACCGGGGAGCTGTTTTTT. Translated, it gives CAGTRAGGTGELFF.

A remark on this clone: Mismatch with germline at one junction end may stem from a read error. J is TRBJ2-7 and V is TRBV3-1 (or the pseudogene TRBV3-2); 9 nucleotides align to TRBD1. This CDR3 is built from 15 residues. The germline V gene has CDR1 LGHDT and CDR2 YNNKEL (reference sequence). CDR3 nucleotides: TGTGCCAGCAGCCAAGCGTGGACAGGGGCCTACGGGCAGTACTTC. This sequence encodes CASSQAWTGAYGQYF.

This rearrangement joins TRBV5-1 to TRBJ2-1, with TRBD2 matching over 10 bases. The V and J ends lost 0 bases and 1 base, in that order; junction bases with no gene match: 16. The CDR3 spans 21 residues. CDR1 and CDR2 (germline): SGHRS, YFSETQ. CDR3 residues: CASSLALAGAQRTQSYNEQFF. The CDR3 bases are TGCGCCAGCAGCTTGGCTCTAGCGGGAGCCCAGAGGACTCAGTCCTACAATGAGCAGTTCTTC.

This clone appeared once. The chain carries TRBV6-2 or TRBV6-3 and TRBJ2-7; D is perhaps TRBD1 (5 bases). Trimming removed 2 bases from V and 1 base from J, with 6 bases in between. The CDR3 is made up of 13 amino acids. The germline gives CDR1 MNHEY, CDR2 SVGEGT. CDR3 DNA sequence: TGTGCCAGCAGTTACAGGGGATCCTACGAGCAGTACTTC. Translated, it gives CASSYRGSYEQYF.

This clone has a handful of counts. This chain connects TRBV27 to TRBJ1-5, with TRBD1 matching over 9 bases. This CDR3 region has 13 residues. The V gene end was trimmed by 3 bases and the J gene end by 11 bases; junction bases not matched to a gene: 5. Per the germline V gene, CDR1 is MNHEY and CDR2 is SMNVEV (reference sequence). The CDR3 DNA reads TGTGCCAGCAGTTTTGGGGACAGGGCAGCCCAGCATTTT. Protein sequence: CASSFGDRAAQHF.

The chain couples TRBV5-4 to TRBJ2-7; TRBD2 agrees at 12 bases. The germline gives CDR1 SGHNT, CDR2 YYREEE (reference sequence). CDR3 size: 16 residues. J lost 6 bases, V lost 5 bases, and 12 bases had no gene match. The CDR3 sequence is CASSLAGGPVSGEQYF. Written as DNA, the CDR3 is TGTGCCAGCAGTCTAGCGGGAGGGCCTGTTAGTGGCGAGCAGTACTTC. Full variable domain (missing parts from reference TRBV5-4 and TRBJ2-7): ETGVTQSPTHLIKTRGQQVTLRCSSQSGHNTVSWYQQALGQGPQFIFQYYREEENGRGNFPPRFSGLQFPNYSSELNVNALELDDSALYLCASSLAGGPVSGEQYFGPGTRLTVT.

The CDR3: CASSPAQQGSGYTF. CDR3 in DNA: TGTGCCAGCAGTCCTGCCCAACAGGGTAGTGGCTACACCTTC. This rearrangement joins TRBV27 to TRBJ1-2; TRBD1 might be the D (6 bases). Germline assignment: CDR1 MNHEY and CDR2 SMNVEV (reference sequence). This CDR3 comprises 14 residues. Trimming left V 5 bases short and J 7 bases short, with 17 bases between.

The rearrangement links TRBV28 to TRBJ2-6; D ambiguous. V was shortened by 1 base and J by 1 base, with 8 bases between the two germline ends. The CDR3 loop spans 16 amino acids. Germline V lookup: CDR1 MDHEN, CDR2 SYDVKM. CDR3 coding DNA: TGTGCCAGCAGTTTATACTTGAGTTCTGGGGCCAACGTCCTGACTTTC. Protein: CASSLYLSSGANVLTF.

V gene TRBV7-2 combines with J gene TRBJ2-7, with 9 bases identical to TRBD1. The germline V gene encodes CDR1 SGHTA and CDR2 FQGNSA. The CDR3 totals 17 residues. With 4 bases clipped from V and 1 base from J, the junction kept 11 bases outside the gene matches. The CDR3 coding sequence is TGTGCCAGCAGCTCGACCCCGGGACAGGGATCTTCCTACGAGCAGTACTTC. It encodes CASSSTPGQGSSYEQYF.

The V and J genes are TRBV6-2 or TRBV6-3 and TRBJ2-7; 12 bases align to TRBD2. After removal of 6 bases from V and 4 bases from J, the junction contained 4 bases not matched to a gene. Germline V gene lookup returns CDR1 MNHEY and CDR2 SVGEGT. This CDR3 is built from 14 residues. The CDR3: CASSGTSGPYEQYF. CDR3 nucleotide sequence: TGTGCCAGCAGCGGGACTAGCGGGCCTTACGAGCAGTACTTC.

This chain uses TRBV5-5 with TRBJ1-1, with D maybe TRBD1 (5 bases). The germline V gene encodes CDR1 SGHKS and CDR2 YYEKEE (reference sequence). V was trimmed by 3 bases and J by 0 bases, leaving 12 bases between them. The CDR3 loop spans 15 amino acids. The chain's CDR3 is CASSSQTALNTEAFF. The CDR3 DNA follows: TGTGCCAGCAGCTCCCAGACAGCCTTGAACACTGAAGCTTTCTTT.

J is TRBJ2-2 and V is TRBV27; 7 bases are a match to TRBD1. This CDR3 is 16 amino acids long. V trimming: 1 base; J trimming: 1 base; junction bases outside the gene matches: 3. From germline, CDR1 is MNHEY and CDR2 SMNVEV (reference sequence). CDR3 amino acids: CASSLWGQLNTGELFF. CDR3 bases: TGTGCCAGCAGTTTATGGGGACAGCTGAACACCGGGGAGCTGTTTTTT.

This chain connects TRBV11-3 to TRBJ2-1, with 7 bases matching TRBD1. Germline values: CDR1 SGHNT, CDR2 YENEEA. This CDR3 spans 15 amino acids. V lost 5 bases and J lost 8; bases outside the gene matches: 12. DNA of the CDR3: TGTGCCAGCAGCCCGGGTAGGGGGCTGTCGGATGAGCAGTTCTTC. The encoded protein is CASSPGRGLSDEQFF.

This clone has just one count. The chain employs TRBV7-2 and TRBJ2-3, with TRBD2 matching 9 bases. Trimming at V came to 5 bases and at J to 0 bases, leaving 3 bases not matched to a gene. The germline gives CDR1 SGHTA, CDR2 FQGNSA. The CDR3 sequence is 15 residues long. Written as DNA, the CDR3 is TGTGCCAGCAGCACCAGCGGGAGGAGCACAGATACGCAGTATTTT. Translated: CASSTSGRSTDTQYF.

The rearrangement uses TRBV4-1 and TRBJ2-3, with D hard to call. This CDR3 region has 16 residues. Germline assignment: CDR1 MGHRA and CDR2 YSYEKL. V lost 0 bases and J 1 base, leaving 11 bases between the germline ends. The CDR3 DNA follows: TGCGCCAGCAGCCAAGAAACCGGCGCGGGCACAGATACGCAGTATTTT. The encoded protein is CASSQETGAGTDTQYF.

The chain employs TRBV28 and TRBJ2-1; the D gene is possibly TRBD2 (7 bases). The CDR3 consists of 15 residues. Germline V gene lookup returns CDR1 MDHEN and CDR2 SYDVKM. The V end lost 5 bases, the J end lost 6 bases, and 17 bases lay between the germline ends. CDR3 in amino acids: CASSGRRGGPNEQFF. CDR3 bases: TGTGCCAGCAGTGGTCGTAGGGGGGGGCCCAATGAGCAGTTCTTC.

This clone was seen a handful of times. J is TRBJ2-1 and V is TRBV7-9, with TRBD2 matching 8 bases. This CDR3 region has 15 residues. Germline V lookup: CDR1 SEHNR, CDR2 FQNEAQ (reference sequence). J lost 2 bases, V lost 5 bases, and 5 bases had no gene match. The CDR3 loop reads CASSHEGLAYNEQFF. The CDR3 nucleotides are TGTGCCAGCAGCCACGAGGGACTAGCCTACAATGAGCAGTTCTTC.

The chain has TRBV18 and TRBJ1-2, with no clear D. The CDR3 runs 14 residues. Germline V lookup: CDR1 KGHSH, CDR2 LQKENI. V gave up 4 bases and J gave up 2 bases, with 11 bases separating them. Here the CDR3 reads CASSLPPGNYGYTF. As DNA, the CDR3 is TGTGCCAGCTCACTGCCGCCGGGGAACTATGGCTACACCTTC.

The chain employs TRBV28 and TRBJ1-1; weak D call: TRBD1 (6 bases). V dropped 3 bases and J dropped 0 bases, with 17 bases sitting between them. CDR1 is MDHEN and CDR2 is SYDVKM in the germline V gene. The CDR3 contains 17 residues. The CDR3 sequence is CASSFWTARNMNTEAFF. CDR3 nucleotides: TGTGCCAGCAGTTTTTGGACAGCAAGAAACATGAACACTGAAGCTTTCTTT.

This clone has just one count. This chain joins TRBV10-3 and TRBJ1-5, with 7 bases lining up with TRBD1. Losses at the gene ends were 1 base for V and 6 bases for J; bases not matched to a gene: 6. From germline, CDR1 is ENHRY and CDR2 SYGVKD. The CDR3 length is 15 residues. Here the CDR3 reads CAISEFSTGRQPQHF. The CDR3 DNA reads as TGTGCCATCAGTGAGTTCTCGACAGGGCGTCAGCCCCAGCATTTT.

The chain recombines TRBV3-1 (or the pseudogene TRBV3-2) with TRBJ2-7; D remains ambiguous. V was cut by 4 bases and J by 4 bases, with 14 bases left in between. CDR3 length equals 14 residues. CDR1 LGHDT and CDR2 YNNKEL come from the germline V gene (reference sequence). In DNA, the CDR3 is TGTGCCAGCAGCCGCACCCTCCCGGGTTACGAGCAGTACTTC. Its translation: CASSRTLPGYEQYF.

This chain connects TRBV6-2 or TRBV6-3 to TRBJ1-2; tentatively, D is TRBD1 (6 bases). CDR3 length: 14 amino acids. From germline, CDR1 is MNHEY and CDR2 SVGEGT. V shed 2 bases and J shed 4 bases, with 11 bases lying between them. The DNA of the CDR3 is TGTGCCAGCAGTTACAGCAGGGGCGGCTATGGCTACACCTTC. This translates into CASSYSRGGYGYTF.

This sequence joins TRBV27 and TRBJ1-4; TRBD1 matches 8 bases. The J segment lost 3 bases and the V segment lost 5 bases, leaving 5 bases of the junction unmatched. Germline V CDR1 and CDR2: MNHEY, SMNVEV (reference sequence). This CDR3 contains 15 residues. The CDR3 region has the DNA TGTGCCAGCAGTCCCATGACAGGGGCTAATGAAAAACTGTTTTTT. This codes for CASSPMTGANEKLFF. Drawing the rest from reference TRBV27 and TRBJ1-4, the complete variable domain is EAQVTQNPRYLITVTGKKLTVTCSQNMNHEYMSWYRQDPGLGLRQIYYSMNVEVTDKGDVPEGYKVSRKEKRNFPLILESPSPNQTSLYFCASSPMTGANEKLFFGSGTQLSVL.

V and J are TRBV5-1 and TRBJ2-2; tentatively, D is TRBD1 (6 bases). CDR1 is SGHRS and CDR2 is YFSETQ in the germline V gene. The CDR3 totals 14 residues. The V end was cut by 1 base, the J end by 6 bases, with 10 bases between. The CDR3 reads CASSLRGSAGELFF. Written as DNA, the CDR3 is TGCGCCAGCAGCTTGAGGGGGAGTGCCGGGGAGCTGTTTTTT.

The chain links TRBV19 to TRBJ2-1, with 13 bases aligning to TRBD2. The CDR3 sequence is 17 residues long. The germline V gene encodes CDR1 LNHDA and CDR2 SQIVND (reference sequence). Trimming cost V 3 bases and J 6 bases; bases outside gene matches: 8. The CDR3: CASSILMGLAGFNEQFF. The DNA for the CDR3 is TGTGCCAGTAGTATTCTCATGGGACTAGCGGGATTCAATGAGCAGTTCTTC.

This clone was found a few times. V is TRBV15 and J is TRBJ2-7; 12 bases map to TRBD2. This CDR3 has 16 residues. V lost 1 base to trimming and J lost 3 bases; unmatched junction nucleotides: 4. Germline values: CDR1 LNHNV, CDR2 YYDKDF (reference sequence). CDR3 bases: TGTGCCACCAGCAGAGTACTAGCGGGAGGAGGCTACGAGCAGTACTTC. Amino acids: CATSRVLAGGGYEQYF.